Listed here is a single T cell receptor (beta chain). Its antigen remains unknown. Germline lookup yields CDR1 SEHNR and CDR2 FQNEAQ (reference sequence). Trimming removed 2 bases from V and 3 bases from J, with 7 bases in between. The CDR3 extends over 13 amino acids. The data stem from a study of PD-1 blockade in classical Hodgkin lymphoma. Study findings and constraints: Although disease activity or prior therapy may be involved, causes of the repertoire differences remain undefined. Compared with healthy donors, newly diagnosed patients reportedly showed lower baseline TCR diversity.

Time point denoted: newly diagnosed, previously untreated cHL patient sample. It was by magnetic negative selection that CD4+ T cells were purified from thawed PBMCs. Investigators turned to newly diagnosed, untreated classical Hodgkin lymphoma PBMCs for comparison. Using immunoSEQ multiplex PCR, the repertoire was profiled, and TCRdb retains in-frame clones only, with some absent. Of 15,000 to 18,000 clones listed, roughly 84% were seen once; the top ten hold around 0.8%. The origin of this receptor is a human donor with classical Hodgkin lymphoma. The sequencing input was CD4+ T cells from blood. This sequence joins TRBV7-9 and TRBJ1-2, with a tentative D call TRBD1 (5 bases). Here the CDR3 DNA reads TGTGCCAGCAGCTTATCGACAGACTATGGCTACACCTTC. This sequence encodes CASSLSTDYGYTF. The full variable domain, with the rest looked up from reference TRBV7-9 and TRBJ1-2, is DTGVSQNPRHKITKRGQNVTFRCDPISEHNRLYWYRQTLGQGPEFLTYFQNEAQLEKSRLLSDRFSAERPKGSFSTLEIQRTEQGDSAMYLCASSLSTDYGYTFGSGTRLTVV.